These 14 T cell receptor beta chains came from one sample sequenced in a study of blood T cell repertoires in COVID-19. Profiled with immunoSEQ multiplex PCR; TCRdb holds only in-frame clones, not every one. The table records some 330,000 clones, roughly 88% of them present only once. Sequenced sample: peripheral blood. The receptor source for this set is a woman aged 50 to 65 with active or convalescent COVID-19.

The rearrangement joins TRBV19 to TRBJ2-1; 10 bases align to TRBD2. This CDR3 comprises 16 residues. V lost 2 bases and J lost 8; bases outside the gene matches: 9. Germline values: CDR1 LNHDA, CDR2 SQIVND (reference sequence). CDR3 sequence (DNA): TGTGCCAGTAGTATAAGTGGGCTAGCGGGAGTTTATGAGCAGTTCTTC. Translation gives CASSISGLAGVYEQFF.

The rearrangement links TRBV5-4 to TRBJ2-5, with D unclear. CDR1 is SGHNT and CDR2 is YYREEE in the germline V gene (reference sequence). There are 15 residues in the CDR3. V dropped 4 bases and J dropped 4 bases, with 17 bases sitting between them. The CDR3 spells CASSPETTPTETQYF. The CDR3 region has the DNA TGTGCCAGCAGCCCGGAAACGACACCGACAGAGACCCAGTACTTC. Variable domain in full (rest from reference TRBV5-4 and TRBJ2-5): ETGVTQSPTHLIKTRGQQVTLRCSSQSGHNTVSWYQQALGQGPQFIFQYYREEENGRGNFPPRFSGLQFPNYSSELNVNALELDDSALYLCASSPETTPTETQYFGPGTRLLVL.

V and J are TRBV27 and TRBJ2-1, with D possibly matching TRBD1 (7 bases). Trimming stripped 6 bases from V and 1 base from J, with 16 bases between. This CDR3 comprises 16 residues. Germline CDR1 is MNHEY and CDR2 is SMNVEV (reference sequence). DNA of the CDR3: TGTGCCAGCAGACACCAGGGGGGTATGTCCTACAATGAGCAGTTCTTC. Its protein product is CASRHQGGMSYNEQFF.

The gene calls are TRBV15 and TRBJ2-3, with 12 nucleotides matching TRBD2. The CDR3 is made up of 15 amino acids. V was pared by 5 bases and J by 5 bases, with 5 bases of the junction left unmatched. CDR1 and CDR2 (germline): LNHNV, YYDKDF (reference sequence). Written as DNA, the CDR3 is TGTGCCACCAGCCGACTAGCGGGAGTACAAGATACGCAGTATTTT. Translating gives CATSRLAGVQDTQYF.

This chain connects TRBV7-8 to TRBJ1-5, with 11 bases lining up with TRBD1. Per germline, CDR1 SGHVS and CDR2 FQNEAQ. The CDR3 length is 19 residues. The V gene end was trimmed by 5 bases and the J gene end by 2 bases; junction bases not matched to a gene: 14. CDR3 DNA: TGTGCCAGCAGCAAACGGGACAGGGGGTTTTCGGATGGCAATCAGCCCCAGCATTTT. Translation gives CASSKRDRGFSDGNQPQHF.

V and J are TRBV27 and TRBJ2-7; 7 nucleotides match TRBD2. Unmatched junction bases numbered 17, after V lost 10 bases and J lost 5 bases. Germline assignment: CDR1 MNHEY and CDR2 SMNVEV (reference sequence). The CDR3 spans 15 residues. CDR3: CATEYRGGRGHEQYF. CDR3 coding DNA: TGTGCCACCGAATACCGTGGCGGGAGAGGGCACGAGCAGTACTTC.

The chain links TRBV4-1 to TRBJ2-7; TRBD2 matches at 13 bases. V dropped 4 bases and J dropped 3; count of bases not matched to a gene: 6. CDR3 length: 16 amino acids. CDR1 and CDR2 (germline): MGHRA, YSYEKL. This CDR3 is CASSLAGTSGIYEQYF. Written as DNA, the CDR3 is TGCGCCAGCAGCCTCGCCGGGACTAGCGGGATCTACGAGCAGTACTTC.

This chain connects TRBV19 to TRBJ2-5; 8 nucleotides line up with TRBD1. V trimming: 3 bases; J trimming: 1 base; junction bases outside the gene matches: 4. CDR1 is LNHDA and CDR2 is SQIVND in the germline V gene (reference sequence). The CDR3 sequence is 15 residues long. In DNA form, the CDR3 reads TGTGCCAGTAGTATGATTGGACAGGGCCAAGAGACCCAGTACTTC. Its protein is CASSMIGQGQETQYF.

The rearrangement joins TRBV4-1 to TRBJ2-7; 16 bases fit TRBD2. The germline V gene encodes CDR1 MGHRA and CDR2 YSYEKL. The CDR3 sequence is 19 residues long. Losses at the gene ends were 0 bases for V and 1 base for J; bases not matched to a gene: 6. The CDR3 loop is CASSQEGTSGGAWSYEQYF. The DNA of the CDR3 is TGCGCCAGCAGCCAAGAGGGGACTAGCGGGGGGGCTTGGTCCTACGAGCAGTACTTC.

Of note for this clone: The junction does not match germline at one end; this may be a read error. The V gene is TRBV5-1, the J gene TRBJ2-5; 9 bases map to TRBD1. Germline CDR1 reads SGHRS; CDR2 reads YFSETQ. The CDR3 length is 14 residues. The DNA for the CDR3 is TGCGCCAGCAGCTTGGACAGGGGGCAAGGGACCCAGTACTTC. Translating gives CASSLDRGQGTQYF.

This clone was recorded only once. The chain joins TRBV2 to TRBJ1-1; 7 nucleotides match TRBD1. With V trimmed by 4 bases and J by 1 base, 21 bases remained unmatched. Germline V gene lookup returns CDR1 SNHLY and CDR2 FYNNEI. The CDR3 is 20 residues long. The CDR3 DNA sequence: TGTGCCAGCAGTGGACCTAAAACCCGGGACAGTCCCATTCAGAACACTGAAGCTTTCTTT. Its protein product is CASSGPKTRDSPIQNTEAFF. The variable domain in full, with the rest retrieved from reference TRBV2 and TRBJ1-1, is EPEVTQTPSHQVTQMGQEVILRCVPISNHLYFYWYRQILGQKVEFLVSFYNNEISEKSEIFDDQFSVERPDGSNFTLKIRSTKLEDSAMYFCASSGPKTRDSPIQNTEAFFGQGTRLTVV.

J is TRBJ2-5 and V is TRBV20-1; 9 bases are a match to TRBD2. V was pared by 3 bases and J by 1 base, with 3 bases of the junction left unmatched. CDR1 is DFQATT, CDR2 SNEGSKA, per germline (reference sequence). The CDR3 loop spans 14 amino acids. CDR3 loop: CSASTSGLQETQYF. In DNA, the CDR3 is TGCAGTGCTAGTACTAGCGGGCTCCAAGAGACCCAGTACTTC.

The CDR3 coding sequence is TGCGCCAGCAGCTTGGGACAGGGTTTGGCCTACGAGCAGTACTTC. This translates into CASSLGQGLAYEQYF. This rearrangement joins TRBV5-1 to TRBJ2-7, with 7 bases identical to TRBD1. The ends lost 0 bases at V and 2 bases at J; junction bases unmatched: 5. The germline V gene has CDR1 SGHRS and CDR2 YFSETQ. This CDR3 has 15 residues.

The chain couples TRBV12-5 to TRBJ2-7; 7 bases fit TRBD1. This CDR3 is 14 amino acids long. J lost 2 bases, V lost 6 bases, and 7 bases had no gene match. Per germline, CDR1 LGHNT and CDR2 FRNRAP. CDR3 protein: CASGTIGQAYEQYF. The CDR3 DNA reads TGTGCTAGTGGAACCATCGGACAGGCCTACGAGCAGTACTTC. The full variable domain, completed using reference TRBV12-5 and TRBJ2-7, is DARVTQTPRHKVTEMGQEVTMRCQPILGHNTVFWYRQTMMQGLELLAYFRNRAPLDDSGMPKDRFSAEMPDATLATLKIQPSEPRDSAVYFCASGTIGQAYEQYFGPGTRLTVT.